The sequence of this T cell receptor beta chain was determined in a study of spatial heterogeneity in lung cancer. TCRdb reprocessed the 5' RACE reads via MiXCR and lists one record per CDR3 protein. The table lists under 30,000 distinct CDR3 sequences, under 6.5% of them singletons. Time point of the sample: blood at routine non-recurrence follow-up after resection. Extraction of whole RNA from tumor, nontumor lung or frozen PBMC preceded unsorted sequencing. This clonotype was recorded many times. Per the germline V gene, CDR1 is MNHEY and CDR2 is SVGAGI. The V end was cut by 4 bases, the J end by 6 bases, with 13 bases between. The CDR3 spans 14 residues.

Sequenced material: PBMCs, taken at follow-up. The TCR originated in a male donor with early-stage non-small cell lung cancer. The rearrangement uses TRBV6-5 and TRBJ2-1, with D perhaps TRBD1 or TRBD2 (5 bases each). The CDR3 DNA reads TGTGCCAGCAGTTCGAGGGGCTTTGTCAATGAGCAGTTCTTC. Protein sequence: CASSSRGFVNEQFF.